The present entry profiles one T cell receptor (beta chain) with its context. Its target is unknown. These data originate in a study of cytomegalovirus exposure and HLA in healthy donors. Study results and caveats: Some V segments, including TRBV6-2 and TRBV6-3, were excluded as indistinguishable. Highest at DRB1 and lowest at HLA-C, TCR association rates differed among HLA loci in a later analysis.

PCR primers comprised 60 Vbeta and 13 Jbeta primers. The method was immunoSEQ multiplex PCR; TCRdb's version includes in-frame clones alone and lacks a portion of them. The repertoire has about 150,000 clones, roughly 70% of them found once; the top ten carry about 6.4%. CDR3 length equals 13 residues. Germline CDR1 MNHNS, CDR2 SASEGT. The trim removed 6 bases at V and 3 bases at J, leaving 2 bases unmatched. The sequence was collected from a young man in good health and CMV-seronegative. The sequencing input was PBMCs. This chain joins TRBV6-1 and TRBJ1-2; 9 positions agree with TRBD1. As DNA, the CDR3 is TGTGCCAGCAGCCGGGACAGGGACTATGGCTACACCTTC. This codes for CASSRDRDYGYTF.